This TCR beta chain was documented in a study of blood T cell repertoires in COVID-19. About the research overall: From the United States, Italy and Spain came samples of acute and convalescent COVID-19. In each case, the material was cDNA or gDNA derived from T cells, B-cell-depleted T cells, or PBMCs.

As processed by the authors: Nucleated cell counts were estimated from reference gene primer amplification. Sequencing used immunoSEQ multiplex PCR; TCRdb keeps in-frame clones, though not all of them. The V and J calls and clone size come from that table; D and trimming were worked out from the DNA. The top ten clones hold roughly 0.25% of a sample with some 700,000 clones, just under 90% of them seen once. V lost 4 bases and J 4 bases, leaving 8 bases between the germline ends. This CDR3 comprises 13 residues. Germline values: CDR1 WSHSY, CDR2 SAAADI. The chain couples TRBV10-2 to TRBJ2-1; TRBD2 might be the D (6 bases). This receptor was identified in a woman under 30 with acute or convalescent COVID-19. The material sequenced was peripheral blood. CDR3 in amino acids: CASSAGVYNEQFF. CDR3 nucleotides: TGCGCCAGCAGTGCGGGGGTTTACAATGAGCAGTTCTTC.